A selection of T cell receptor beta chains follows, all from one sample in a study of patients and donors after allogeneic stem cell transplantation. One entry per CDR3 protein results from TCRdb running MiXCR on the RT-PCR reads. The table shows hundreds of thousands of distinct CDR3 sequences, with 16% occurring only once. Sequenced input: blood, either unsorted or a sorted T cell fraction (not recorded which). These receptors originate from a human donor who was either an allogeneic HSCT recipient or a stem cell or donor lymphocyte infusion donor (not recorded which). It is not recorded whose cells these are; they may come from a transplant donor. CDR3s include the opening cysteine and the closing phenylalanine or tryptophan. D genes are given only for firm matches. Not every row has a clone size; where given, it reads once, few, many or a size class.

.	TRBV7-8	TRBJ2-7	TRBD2	TGTGCCAGCAGCAGGAGGACTAGCGGGCTTCTCTACGAGCAGTACTTC	CASSRRTSGLLYEQYF
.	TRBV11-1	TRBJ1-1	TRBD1	TGTGCCAGCAGCTTGGGGACAGGGGAAGCCACTGAAGCTTTCTTT	CASSLGTGEATEAFF
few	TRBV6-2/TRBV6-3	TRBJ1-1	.	TGTGCCAGCAGTTACTCCGCGGTCCCGGGCACTGAAGCTTTCTTT	CASSYSAVPGTEAFF
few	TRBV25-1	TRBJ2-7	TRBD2	TGTGCCAGCAGTCCCGGGACTAGCGCCGAGCAGTACTTC	CASSPGTSAEQYF
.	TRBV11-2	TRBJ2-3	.	TGTGCCAGCAGCTTAGGGTCTTTGGGGGGGGGCCTGTTCCTAGATACGCAGTATTTT	CASSLGSLGGGLFLDTQYF
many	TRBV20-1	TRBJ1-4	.	TGCAGTGTTAAGAGGGATGAAAAACTGTTTTTT	CSVKRDEKLFF
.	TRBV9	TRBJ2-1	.	TGTGCCAGCAGCGTAGCGGGGGGACAATACAATGAGCAGTTCTTC	CASSVAGGQYNEQFF
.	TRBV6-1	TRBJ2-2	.	TGTGCCAGCAGGGCAGACTTGAACACCGGGGAGCTGTTTTTT	CASRADLNTGELFF
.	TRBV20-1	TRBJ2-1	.	TGCAGTGCTAGGTTAGTGGGCAATGAGCAGTTCTTC	CSARLVGNEQFF
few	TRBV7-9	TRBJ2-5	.	TGTGCCAGCAGCTCTAAGGTTCGACCTTACCAAGAGACCCAGTACTTC	CASSSKVRPYQETQYF
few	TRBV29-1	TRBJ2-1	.	TGCAGCGTTCGTCCCGGGATTGAGCAGTTCTTC	CSVRPGIEQFF
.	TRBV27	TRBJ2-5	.	TGTGCCAGCAGTTTAAGCTTGAGAATAGGAGAGACCCAGTACTTC	CASSLSLRIGETQYF
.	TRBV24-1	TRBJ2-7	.	TGTGCCACCAGTGATGCCCGATCAGGGGCCTACGAGCAGTACTTC	CATSDARSGAYEQYF
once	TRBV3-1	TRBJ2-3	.	TGTGCCAGCACTCCGTGGAGGGGGGCAGGTACGCAGTATTTT	CASTPWRGAGTQYF
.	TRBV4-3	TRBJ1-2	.	TGCGCCAGCAGCCAGAATAACTATGGCTACACCTTC	CASSQNNYGYTF
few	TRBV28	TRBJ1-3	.	TGTGCCAGCAGTCCTTCGAGGAGGTGGGACACCATATATTTT	CASSPSRRWDTIYF
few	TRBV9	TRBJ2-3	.	TGTGCCAGCAGCGTAGAGCACCGACCCACAGATACGCAGTATTTT	CASSVEHRPTDTQYF
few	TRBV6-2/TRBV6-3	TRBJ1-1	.	TGTGCCAGCAGACCCCGGGCGGGAGGCACTGAAGCTTTCTTT	CASRPRAGGTEAFF
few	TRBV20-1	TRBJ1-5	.	TGCAGTGCTAGATCGGGGAATCAGCCCCAGCATTTT	CSARSGNQPQHF
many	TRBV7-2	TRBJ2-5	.	TGTGCCAGCAGCTTCGGGTCGAGGGAGACCCAGTACTTC	CASSFGSRETQYF
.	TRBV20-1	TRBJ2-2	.	TGCAGTGCTAACAGGGTCGATGATACCGGGGAGCTGTTTTTT	CSANRVDDTGELFF
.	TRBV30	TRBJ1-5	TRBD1	TGTGCCTGGAGTGCGAGCGACAGGGGGAATCAGCCCCAGCATTTT	CAWSASDRGNQPQHF